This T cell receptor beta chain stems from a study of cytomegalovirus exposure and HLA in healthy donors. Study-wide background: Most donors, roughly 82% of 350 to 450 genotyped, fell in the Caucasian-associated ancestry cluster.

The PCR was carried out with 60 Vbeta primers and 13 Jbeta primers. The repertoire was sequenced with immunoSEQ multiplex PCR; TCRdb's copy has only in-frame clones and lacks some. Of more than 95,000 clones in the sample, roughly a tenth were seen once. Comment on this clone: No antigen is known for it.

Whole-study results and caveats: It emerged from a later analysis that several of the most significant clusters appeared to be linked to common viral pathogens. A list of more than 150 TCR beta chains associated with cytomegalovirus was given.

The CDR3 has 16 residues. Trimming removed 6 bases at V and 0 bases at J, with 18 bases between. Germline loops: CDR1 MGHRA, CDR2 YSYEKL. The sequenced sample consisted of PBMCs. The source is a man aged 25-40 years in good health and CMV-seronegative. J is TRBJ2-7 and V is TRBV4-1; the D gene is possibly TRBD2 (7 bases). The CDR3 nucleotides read TGCGCCAGCAGGCCCGGTCTCGCGGGGGCCTCCTACGAGCAGTACTTC. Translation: CASRPGLAGASYEQYF.